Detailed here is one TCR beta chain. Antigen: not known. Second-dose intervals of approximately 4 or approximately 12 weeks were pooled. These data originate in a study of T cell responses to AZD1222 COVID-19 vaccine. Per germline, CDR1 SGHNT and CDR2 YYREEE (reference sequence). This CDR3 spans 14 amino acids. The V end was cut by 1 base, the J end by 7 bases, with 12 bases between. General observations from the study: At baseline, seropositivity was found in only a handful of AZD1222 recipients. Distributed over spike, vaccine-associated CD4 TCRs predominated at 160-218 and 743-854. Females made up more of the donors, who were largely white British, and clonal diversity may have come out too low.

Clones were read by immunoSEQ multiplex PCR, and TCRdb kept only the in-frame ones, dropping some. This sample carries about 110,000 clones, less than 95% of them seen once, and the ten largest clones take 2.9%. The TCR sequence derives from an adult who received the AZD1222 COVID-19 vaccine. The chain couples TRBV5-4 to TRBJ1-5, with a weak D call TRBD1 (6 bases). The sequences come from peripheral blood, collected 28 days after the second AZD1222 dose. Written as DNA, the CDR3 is TGTGCCAGCAGCTTGTGGGGGGCGGGGCAGCCCCAGCATTTT. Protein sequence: CASSLWGAGQPQHF.